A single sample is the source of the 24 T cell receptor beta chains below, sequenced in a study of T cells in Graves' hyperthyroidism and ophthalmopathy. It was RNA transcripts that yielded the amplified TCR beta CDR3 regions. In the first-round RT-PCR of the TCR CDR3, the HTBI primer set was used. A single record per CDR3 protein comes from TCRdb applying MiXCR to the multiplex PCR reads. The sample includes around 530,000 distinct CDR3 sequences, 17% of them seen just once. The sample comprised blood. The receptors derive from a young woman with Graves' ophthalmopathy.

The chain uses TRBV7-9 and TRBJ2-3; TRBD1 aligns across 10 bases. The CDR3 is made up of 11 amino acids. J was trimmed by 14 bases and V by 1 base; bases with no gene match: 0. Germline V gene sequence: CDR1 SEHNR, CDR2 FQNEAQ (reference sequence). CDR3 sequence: CASSLGDRGYF. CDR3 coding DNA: TGTGCCAGCAGCTTAGGGGACAGGGGGTATTTT.

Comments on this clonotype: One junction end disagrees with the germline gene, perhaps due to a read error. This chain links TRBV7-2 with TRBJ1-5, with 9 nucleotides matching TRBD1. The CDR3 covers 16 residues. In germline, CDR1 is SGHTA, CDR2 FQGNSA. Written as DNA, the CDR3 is TGTGCCGGCAGCTTAGTGGGACAGGGTGAGAATCAGCCCCAGCATTTT. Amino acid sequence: CAGSLVGQGENQPQHF.

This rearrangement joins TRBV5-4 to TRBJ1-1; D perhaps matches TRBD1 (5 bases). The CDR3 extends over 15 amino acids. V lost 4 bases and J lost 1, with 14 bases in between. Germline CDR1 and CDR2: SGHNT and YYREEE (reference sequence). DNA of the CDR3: TGTGCCAGCAGCCTCCCGGGACGGGAGAACACTGAAGCTTTCTTT. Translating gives CASSLPGRENTEAFF. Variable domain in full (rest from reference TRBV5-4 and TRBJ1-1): ETGVTQSPTHLIKTRGQQVTLRCSSQSGHNTVSWYQQALGQGPQFIFQYYREEENGRGNFPPRFSGLQFPNYSSELNVNALELDDSALYLCASSLPGRENTEAFFGQGTRLTVV.

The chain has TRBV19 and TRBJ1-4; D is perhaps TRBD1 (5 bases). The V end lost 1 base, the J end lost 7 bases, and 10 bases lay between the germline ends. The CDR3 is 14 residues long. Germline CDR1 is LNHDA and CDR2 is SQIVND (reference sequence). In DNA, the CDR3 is TGTGCCAGTAGTATAGGGGGCGTCGGTGAAAAACTGTTTTTT. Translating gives CASSIGGVGEKLFF.

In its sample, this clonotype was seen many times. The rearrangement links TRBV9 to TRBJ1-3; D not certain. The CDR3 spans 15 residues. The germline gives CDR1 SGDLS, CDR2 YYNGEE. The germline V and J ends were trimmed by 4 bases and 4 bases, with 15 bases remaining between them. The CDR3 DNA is TGTGCCAGCAGCTCCGTCCCACGTACGGGAAACACCATATATTTT. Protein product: CASSSVPRTGNTIYF.

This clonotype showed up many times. As DNA, the CDR3 is TGTGCCTGGAGAGAGGGTTCGAACACTGAAGCTTTCTTT. It specifies CAWREGSNTEAFF. This chain joins TRBV30 and TRBJ1-1; D gene unclear. Deletions cut 3 bases from V and 1 base from J, with 9 bases between. The germline CDR1 and CDR2 sequences are GTSNPN and SVGIG (reference sequence). This CDR3 is 13 amino acids long.

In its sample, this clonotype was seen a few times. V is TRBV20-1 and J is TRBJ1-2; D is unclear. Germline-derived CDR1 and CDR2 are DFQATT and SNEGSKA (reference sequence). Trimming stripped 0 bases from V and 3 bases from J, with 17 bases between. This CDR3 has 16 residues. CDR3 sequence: CSARDPRQRLYYGYTF. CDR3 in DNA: TGCAGTGCTAGAGATCCGCGCCAGCGCCTTTACTATGGCTACACCTTC.

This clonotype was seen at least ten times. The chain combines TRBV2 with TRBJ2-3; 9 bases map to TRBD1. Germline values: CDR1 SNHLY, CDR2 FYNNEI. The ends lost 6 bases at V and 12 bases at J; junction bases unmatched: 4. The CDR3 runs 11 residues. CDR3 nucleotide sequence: TGTGCCAGCAGAGGACAGGGGCCACAGTATTTT. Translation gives CASRGQGPQYF.

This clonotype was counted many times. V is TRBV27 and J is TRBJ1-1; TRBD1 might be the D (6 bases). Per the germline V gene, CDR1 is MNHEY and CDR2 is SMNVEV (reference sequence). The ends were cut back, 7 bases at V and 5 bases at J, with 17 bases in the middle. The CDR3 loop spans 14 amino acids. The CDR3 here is CASTESYRVTEAFF. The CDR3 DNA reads TGTGCCAGCACCGAAAGTTACAGGGTAACTGAAGCTTTCTTT.

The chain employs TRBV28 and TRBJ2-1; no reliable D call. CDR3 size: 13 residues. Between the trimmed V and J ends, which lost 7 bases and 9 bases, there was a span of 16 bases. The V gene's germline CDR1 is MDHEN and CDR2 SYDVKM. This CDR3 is CASTQEGQVEQFF. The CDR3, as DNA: TGTGCCAGCACCCAAGAAGGGCAGGTTGAGCAGTTCTTC.

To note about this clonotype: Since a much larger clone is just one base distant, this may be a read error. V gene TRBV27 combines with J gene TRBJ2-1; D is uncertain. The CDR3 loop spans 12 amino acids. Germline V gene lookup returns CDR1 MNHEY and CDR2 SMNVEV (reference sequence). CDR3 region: CASSTTSGEKFF. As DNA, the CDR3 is TGTGCCAGCTCCACGACGTCGGGTGAGAAGTTCTTC.

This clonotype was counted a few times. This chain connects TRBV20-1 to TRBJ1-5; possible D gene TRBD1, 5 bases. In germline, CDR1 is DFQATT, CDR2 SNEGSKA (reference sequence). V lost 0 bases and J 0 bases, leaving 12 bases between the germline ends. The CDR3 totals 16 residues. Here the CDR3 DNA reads TGCAGTGCTAGAGATGAGGGGCTCAATAGCAATCAGCCCCAGCATTTT. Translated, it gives CSARDEGLNSNQPQHF.

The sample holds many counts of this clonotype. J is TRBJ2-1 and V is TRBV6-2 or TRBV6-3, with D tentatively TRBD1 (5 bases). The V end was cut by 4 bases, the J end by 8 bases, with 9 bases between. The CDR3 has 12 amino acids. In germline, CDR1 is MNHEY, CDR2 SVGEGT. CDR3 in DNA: TGTGCCAGCAGTTTCACAGGTCATGAGCAGTTCTTC. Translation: CASSFTGHEQFF.

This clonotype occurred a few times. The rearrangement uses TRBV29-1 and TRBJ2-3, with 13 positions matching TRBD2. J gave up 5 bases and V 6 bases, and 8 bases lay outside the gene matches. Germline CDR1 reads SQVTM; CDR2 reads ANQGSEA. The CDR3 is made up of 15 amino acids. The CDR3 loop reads CSVWTSGSLLDTQYF. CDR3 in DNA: TGCAGCGTGTGGACTAGCGGGAGTCTTTTAGATACGCAGTATTTT.

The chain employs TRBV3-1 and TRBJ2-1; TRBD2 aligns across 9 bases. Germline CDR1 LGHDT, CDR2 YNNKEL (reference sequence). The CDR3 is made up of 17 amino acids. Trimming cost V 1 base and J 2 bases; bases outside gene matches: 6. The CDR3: CASSQGAGGLTYNEQFF. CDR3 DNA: TGTGCCAGCAGCCAAGGAGCGGGGGGCCTTACCTACAATGAGCAGTTCTTC.

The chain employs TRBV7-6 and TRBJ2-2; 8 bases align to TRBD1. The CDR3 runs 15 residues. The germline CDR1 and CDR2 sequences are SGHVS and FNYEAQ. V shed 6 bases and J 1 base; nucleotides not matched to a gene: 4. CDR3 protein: CASSSTGGNTGELFF. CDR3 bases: TGTGCCAGCAGTTCCACAGGGGGGAACACCGGGGAGCTGTTTTTT. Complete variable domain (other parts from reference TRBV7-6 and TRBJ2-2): GAGVSQSPRYKVTKRGQDVALRCDPISGHVSLYWYRQALGQGPEFLTYFNYEAQQDKSGLPNDRFSAERPEGSISTLTIQRTEQRDSAMYRCASSSTGGNTGELFFGEGSRLTVL.

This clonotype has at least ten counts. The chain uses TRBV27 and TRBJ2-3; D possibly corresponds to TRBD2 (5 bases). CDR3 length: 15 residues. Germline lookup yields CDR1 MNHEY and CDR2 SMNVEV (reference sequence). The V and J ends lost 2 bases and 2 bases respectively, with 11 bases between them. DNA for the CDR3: TGTGCCAGCAGTTTAACGGTTAGCGCCACAGATACGCAGTATTTT. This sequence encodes CASSLTVSATDTQYF.

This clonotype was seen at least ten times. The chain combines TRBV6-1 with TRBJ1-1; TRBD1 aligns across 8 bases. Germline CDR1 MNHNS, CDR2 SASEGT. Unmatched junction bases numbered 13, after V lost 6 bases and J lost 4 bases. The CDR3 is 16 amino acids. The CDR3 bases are TGTGCCAGCAGCCCTGACAGGGGCCCTTTGGGCACTGAAGCTTTCTTT. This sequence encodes CASSPDRGPLGTEAFF.

The CDR3: CSVAQSGRAYEQYF. DNA of the CDR3: TGCAGCGTTGCTCAAAGCGGGAGGGCCTACGAGCAGTACTTC. V usage is TRBV29-1 and J usage is TRBJ2-7; 10 nucleotides line up with TRBD2. Germline trimming cut 4 bases from V and 2 bases from J; bases unmatched to any gene: 5. The CDR3 length is 14 residues. The germline V gene encodes CDR1 SQVTM and CDR2 ANQGSEA.

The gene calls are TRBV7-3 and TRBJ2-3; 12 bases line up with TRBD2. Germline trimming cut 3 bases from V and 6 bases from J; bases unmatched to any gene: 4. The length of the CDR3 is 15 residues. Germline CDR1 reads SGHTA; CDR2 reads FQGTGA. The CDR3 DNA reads TGTGCCAGCAGCTTCCTAGCGGGAGGGGACGATACGCAGTATTTT. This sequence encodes CASSFLAGGDDTQYF.

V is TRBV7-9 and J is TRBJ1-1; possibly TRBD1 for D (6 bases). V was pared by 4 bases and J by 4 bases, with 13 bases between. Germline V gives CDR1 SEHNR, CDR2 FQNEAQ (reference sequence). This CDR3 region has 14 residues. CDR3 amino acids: CASSYTGRTTEAFF. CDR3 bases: TGTGCCAGCAGCTATACAGGGAGGACCACTGAAGCTTTCTTT.

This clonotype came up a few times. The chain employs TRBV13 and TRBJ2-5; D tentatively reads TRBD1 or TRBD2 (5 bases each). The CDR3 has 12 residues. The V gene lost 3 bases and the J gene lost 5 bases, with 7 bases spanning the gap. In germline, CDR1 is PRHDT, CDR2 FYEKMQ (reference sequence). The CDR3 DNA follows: TGTGCCAGCAGCTTCTGGGGGGAGACCCAGTACTTC. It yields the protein CASSFWGETQYF.

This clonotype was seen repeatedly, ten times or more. CDR3 protein: CSAIASNYEQYF. The CDR3 DNA reads as TGCAGTGCTATAGCGAGCAACTACGAGCAGTACTTC. V and J are TRBV20-1 and TRBJ2-7; possibly TRBD2 for D (5 bases). Germline CDR1 reads DFQATT; CDR2 reads SNEGSKA (reference sequence). This CDR3 region has 12 residues. V was shortened by 4 bases and J by 3 bases, with 10 bases between the two germline ends.

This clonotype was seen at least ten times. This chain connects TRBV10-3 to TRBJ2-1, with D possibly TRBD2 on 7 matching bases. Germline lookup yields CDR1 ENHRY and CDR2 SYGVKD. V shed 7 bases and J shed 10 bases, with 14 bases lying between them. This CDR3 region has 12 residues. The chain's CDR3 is CAIKGGAGEQFF. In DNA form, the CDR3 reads TGTGCCATCAAGGGGGGGGCCGGGGAGCAGTTCTTC.